The 25 T cell receptor beta chains below all came from one sample that was sequenced in a study of T-cell memory formation after mild COVID-19. TCRdb passed the 5' RACE reads through MiXCR, listing each CDR3 protein once. Counted here are 470,000 or so distinct CDR3 sequences, approximately 18% occurring once; the ten biggest clones make up 20% to 25%. The sequencing input was PBMCs or a T cell subset sorted from them (not recorded which). The receptors were gathered from a man younger than 30 who had mild COVID-19 (a few samples of this study predate the infection). Cell type and time point are not known.

This rearrangement joins TRBV28 to TRBJ1-2; D remains unclear. Germline values: CDR1 MDHEN, CDR2 SYDVKM. The CDR3 contains 15 residues. The ends were cut back, 8 bases at V and 4 bases at J, with 20 bases in the middle. The CDR3: CASLPGPNLVYGYTF. The CDR3 region has the DNA TGTGCCAGCCTCCCCGGCCCCAATCTGGTCTATGGCTACACCTTC.

This clonotype occurred a few times. V gene TRBV5-1 combines with J gene TRBJ2-7; tentative D call: TRBD2 (5 bases). Looked up from germline, CDR1 is SGHRS and CDR2 is YFSETQ. The V end lost 3 bases, the J end lost 5 bases, and 18 bases lay between the germline ends. The CDR3 is made up of 15 amino acids. CDR3 nucleotide sequence: TGCGCCAGCAGCTCACTTGGAGGCTCCATGGACGAGCAGTACGTC. It specifies CASSSLGGSMDEQYV.

Only a few counts were recorded for this clonotype. The V and J genes are TRBV5-1 and TRBJ1-2; D perhaps matches TRBD1 (5 bases). V dropped 7 bases and J dropped 3 bases, with 16 bases sitting between them. This CDR3 contains 14 residues. CDR1 and CDR2 from the germline V gene are SGHRS and YFSETQ. DNA for the CDR3: TGCGCCAGCCCCCTTCTAAGGGGCTACTATGGCTACACCTTC. Protein product: CASPLLRGYYGYTF.

V and J are TRBV20-1 and TRBJ2-7, with D hard to call. Germline-derived CDR1 and CDR2 are DFQATT and SNEGSKA (reference sequence). V lost 6 bases, J lost 6 bases, and 12 bases lay in between. This CDR3 is 11 amino acids long. In nucleotides, the CDR3 is TGCAGTGCGAGTTGGGTAAGCGAGCAGTACTTC. Encoded protein: CSASWVSEQYF.

This CDR3 is CSARNSGNTIYF. For the CDR3, the DNA is TGCAGTGCTAGAAACTCTGGAAACACCATATATTTT. This chain connects TRBV20-1 to TRBJ1-3; D unresolved. The CDR3 is 12 amino acids. The germline V and J ends were trimmed by 2 bases and 0 bases, with 2 bases remaining between them. Germline V gives CDR1 DFQATT, CDR2 SNEGSKA (reference sequence).

This chain joins TRBV20-1 and TRBJ2-2; possibly TRBD1 for D (6 bases). This CDR3 contains 15 residues. CDR1 DFQATT and CDR2 SNEGSKA come from the germline V gene (reference sequence). The germline V and J ends were trimmed by 2 bases and 4 bases, with 14 bases remaining between them. As DNA, the CDR3 is TGCAGTGCTAGAATGGACAGCAGTTCCACCGGGGAGCTGTTTTTT. This encodes CSARMDSSSTGELFF.

This clonotype was detected many times. The chain joins TRBV12-3 or TRBV12-4 to TRBJ2-2; D gene unclear. V was shortened by 2 bases and J by 3 bases, with 4 bases between the two germline ends. This CDR3 has 13 residues. CDR3 bases: TGTGCCAGCAGTTTAAGTGACACCGGGGAGCTGTTTTTT. This gives the protein CASSLSDTGELFF.

In this sample, this clonotype turned up many times. The V and J genes are TRBV7-8 and TRBJ1-6; D gene ambiguous. CDR1 and CDR2 (germline): SGHVS, FQNEAQ. Trimming shortened V by 5 bases and J by 0 bases, and 17 bases separated the two germline ends. The CDR3 covers 18 residues. CDR3 amino acids: CASSNPITESSYNSPLHF. The CDR3 DNA sequence: TGTGCCAGCAGCAATCCCATTACCGAGAGCTCCTATAATTCACCCCTCCACTTT.

This clonotype was observed a handful of times. The V call is TRBV20-1, the J call TRBJ2-5; D is uncertain. This CDR3 region has 12 residues. V dropped 0 bases and J dropped 2 bases, with 4 bases sitting between them. Germline CDR1 DFQATT, CDR2 SNEGSKA (reference sequence). The CDR3 region has the DNA TGCAGTGCTAGAGATCAGCAAGAGACCCAGTACTTC. It specifies CSARDQQETQYF.

This clonotype was seen a few times. This rearrangement joins TRBV4-3 to TRBJ1-4; the D is unclear. The V end lost 1 base, the J end lost 7 bases, and 10 bases lay between the germline ends. Germline CDR1 and CDR2: LGHNA and YSLEER. CDR3 length equals 14 residues. The CDR3 sequence: CASSQVSSSEKLFF. The CDR3 DNA follows: TGCGCCAGCAGCCAAGTCTCCTCTAGTGAAAAACTGTTTTTT.

CDR3 loop: CASSSVGSTDTQYF. The CDR3 nucleotides read TGTGCCAGCAGTTCAGTCGGGAGTACCGATACGCAGTATTTT. The chain couples TRBV6-5 to TRBJ2-3; D may be TRBD2 (6 bases). V was cut by 4 bases and J by 6 bases, with 14 bases left in between. The CDR3 sequence is 14 residues long. Looked up from germline, CDR1 is MNHEY and CDR2 is SVGAGI.

In its sample, this clonotype was seen many times. The gene calls are TRBV6-5 and TRBJ2-3; unclear D gene. V was pared by 6 bases and J by 2 bases, with 9 bases between. The CDR3 extends over 13 amino acids. Per germline, CDR1 MNHEY and CDR2 SVGAGI. The CDR3 here is CASSRSHTDTQYF. DNA for the CDR3: TGTGCCAGCAGCAGGAGTCACACAGATACGCAGTATTTT.

Only a few counts were recorded for this clonotype. The rearrangement uses TRBV29-1 and TRBJ1-1, with D perhaps TRBD1 (5 bases). CDR3 size: 11 residues. From germline, CDR1 is SQVTM and CDR2 ANQGSEA. V gave up 5 bases and J gave up 6 bases, with 10 bases separating them. The CDR3, as DNA: TGCAGCGTTCTAGGGGCCTCTGAAGCTTTCTTT. Translating gives CSVLGASEAFF.

There are a few counts of this clonotype. The chain combines TRBV9 with TRBJ2-5; tentatively, D is TRBD1 (5 bases). The CDR3 covers 15 residues. Germline V CDR1 and CDR2: SGDLS, YYNGEE. V dropped 1 base and J dropped 5 bases, with 15 bases sitting between them. The CDR3 loop is CASSVSVRAWETQYF. The DNA for the CDR3 is TGTGCCAGCAGCGTATCGGTCAGGGCTTGGGAGACCCAGTACTTC.

The genes are TRBV7-9 and TRBJ2-5; D call uncertain. Deletions cut 6 bases from V and 5 bases from J, with 13 bases between. Germline CDR1 reads SEHNR; CDR2 reads FQNEAQ (reference sequence). The CDR3 is 13 residues long. The CDR3 protein is CASRRSRGETQYF. The DNA of the CDR3 is TGTGCCAGCAGGAGGAGCCGCGGTGAGACCCAGTACTTC. The full variable domain, with the rest looked up from reference TRBV7-9 and TRBJ2-5, is DTGVSQNPRHKITKRGQNVTFRCDPISEHNRLYWYRQTLGQGPEFLTYFQNEAQLEKSRLLSDRFSAERPKGSFSTLEIQRTEQGDSAMYLCASRRSRGETQYFGPGTRLLVL.

In its sample, this clonotype was seen a few times. The chain couples TRBV2 to TRBJ2-7; D is undetermined. Looked up from germline, CDR1 is SNHLY and CDR2 is FYNNEI. The CDR3 spans 15 residues. Trimming took off 4 bases at V and 1 base at J, with 14 bases between the two ends. The CDR3 region is CASSGPTSGSYEQYV. The CDR3 nucleotides are TGTGCCAGCAGTGGCCCCACATCCGGATCCTACGAGCAGTACGTC.

This chain's CDR3 is CASSLGSSGTYEQYF. For the CDR3, the DNA is TGTGCCAGCAGCTTAGGGTCTTCAGGGACCTACGAGCAGTACTTC. This rearrangement joins TRBV7-9 to TRBJ2-7; D perhaps matches TRBD1 (5 bases). Trimming cost V 1 base and J 2 bases, with 12 bases left between them. CDR3 length equals 15 residues. Germline lookup yields CDR1 SEHNR and CDR2 FQNEAQ (reference sequence).

This chain links TRBV27 with TRBJ2-1; no clear D gene. Per the germline V gene, CDR1 is MNHEY and CDR2 is SMNVEV (reference sequence). Trimming cost V 4 bases and J 0 bases, with 19 bases left between them. This CDR3 has 18 residues. The CDR3 nucleotides read TGTGCCAGCAGTTCACCCACCCGGCGTCGAATCTCCTACAATGAGCAGTTCTTC. Its translation: CASSSPTRRRISYNEQFF.

The V call is TRBV5-1, the J call TRBJ2-5, with D maybe TRBD2 (6 bases). CDR1 and CDR2 from the germline V gene are SGHRS and YFSETQ. V lost 4 bases and J 5 bases, leaving 9 bases between the germline ends. The CDR3 length is 12 residues. The CDR3 nucleotides are TGCGCCAGCAGCATTAGCGGTGAGACCCAGTACTTC. Encoded protein: CASSISGETQYF. Full variable domain (outside the CDR3, taken from reference TRBV5-1 and TRBJ2-5): KAGVTQTPRYLIKTRGQQVTLSCSPISGHRSVSWYQQTPGQGLQFLFEYFSETQRNKGNFPGRFSGRQFSNSRSEMNVSTLELGDSALYLCASSISGETQYFGPGTRLLVL.

The chain has TRBV3-1 and TRBJ2-1; 9 nucleotides align to TRBD2. Germline V CDR1 and CDR2: LGHDT, YNNKEL (reference sequence). The CDR3 is made up of 16 amino acids. With V trimmed by 4 bases and J by 4 bases, 8 bases remained unmatched. CDR3 residues: CASSRGSGGLYNEQFF. CDR3 bases: TGTGCCAGCAGCCGAGGGAGCGGGGGGCTATACAATGAGCAGTTCTTC.

V usage is TRBV4-3 and J usage is TRBJ1-2, with a weak D call TRBD1 (5 bases). The CDR3 runs 15 residues. From germline, CDR1 is LGHNA and CDR2 YSLEER. Trimming stripped 2 bases from V and 7 bases from J, with 17 bases between. DNA of the CDR3: TGCGCCAGCAGCCAATCCCCCGCGGGGCGAAGTGGCTACACCTTC. Encoded protein: CASSQSPAGRSGYTF.

In its sample, this clonotype was seen a few times. The chain links TRBV13 to TRBJ1-3; 9 bases are shared with TRBD1. The CDR3 has 15 amino acids. Germline V lookup: CDR1 PRHDT, CDR2 FYEKMQ (reference sequence). V shed 5 bases, J shed 2 bases, and the junction held 4 bases outside the gene matches. CDR3 region: CASSTTGGTGNTIYF. In DNA form, the CDR3 reads TGTGCCAGCAGCACAACAGGGGGCACTGGAAACACCATATATTTT. Full variable domain (missing parts from reference TRBV13 and TRBJ1-3): AAGVIQSPRHLIKEKRETATLKCYPIPRHDTVYWYQQGPGQDPQFLISFYEKMQSDKGSIPDRFSAQQFSDYHSELNMSSLELGDSALYFCASSTTGGTGNTIYFGEGSWLTVV.

This clonotype occurred a few times. The rearrangement uses TRBV6-5 and TRBJ2-4; 8 bases align to TRBD2. Germline CDR1 is MNHEY and CDR2 is SVGAGI. This CDR3 is built from 13 residues. The J segment lost 7 bases and the V segment lost 2 bases, leaving 1 base of the junction unmatched. CDR3 nucleotide sequence: TGTGCCAGCAGTTACCAGCGGGGGAACATTCAGTACTTC. This encodes CASSYQRGNIQYF.

This clonotype occurred many times. This sequence joins TRBV5-1 and TRBJ2-1; D unresolved. The V and J ends lost 1 base and 7 bases respectively, with 9 bases between them. From germline, CDR1 is SGHRS and CDR2 YFSETQ. The CDR3 loop spans 13 amino acids. As DNA, the CDR3 is TGCGCCAGCAGCTTGAGTACGACGAATGAGCAGTTCTTC. Its protein product is CASSLSTTNEQFF.

The CDR3 protein is CASSSPSQGMSNYGYTF. The CDR3 DNA reads TGTGCCAGCAGTTCCCCGTCCCAGGGGATGTCTAACTATGGCTACACCTTC. The chain joins TRBV28 to TRBJ1-2, with D tentatively TRBD1 (6 bases). V lost 4 bases, J lost 0 bases, and 18 bases lay in between. The CDR3 extends over 17 amino acids. Germline V gene lookup returns CDR1 MDHEN and CDR2 SYDVKM.